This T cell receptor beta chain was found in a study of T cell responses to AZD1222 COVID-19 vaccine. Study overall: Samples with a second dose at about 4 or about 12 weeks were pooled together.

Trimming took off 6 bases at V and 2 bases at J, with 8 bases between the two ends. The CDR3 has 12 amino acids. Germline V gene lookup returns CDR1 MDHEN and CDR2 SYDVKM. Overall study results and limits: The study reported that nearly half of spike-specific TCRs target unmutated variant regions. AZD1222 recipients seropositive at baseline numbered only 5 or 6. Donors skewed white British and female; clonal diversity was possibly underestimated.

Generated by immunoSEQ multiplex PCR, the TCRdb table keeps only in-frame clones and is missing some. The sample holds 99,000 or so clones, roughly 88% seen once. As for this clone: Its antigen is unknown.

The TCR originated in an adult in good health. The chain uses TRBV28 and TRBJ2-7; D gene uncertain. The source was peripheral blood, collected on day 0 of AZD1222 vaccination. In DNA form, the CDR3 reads TGTGCCAGCAGCTACCGGGCCTACGAGCAGTACTTC. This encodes CASSYRAYEQYF.